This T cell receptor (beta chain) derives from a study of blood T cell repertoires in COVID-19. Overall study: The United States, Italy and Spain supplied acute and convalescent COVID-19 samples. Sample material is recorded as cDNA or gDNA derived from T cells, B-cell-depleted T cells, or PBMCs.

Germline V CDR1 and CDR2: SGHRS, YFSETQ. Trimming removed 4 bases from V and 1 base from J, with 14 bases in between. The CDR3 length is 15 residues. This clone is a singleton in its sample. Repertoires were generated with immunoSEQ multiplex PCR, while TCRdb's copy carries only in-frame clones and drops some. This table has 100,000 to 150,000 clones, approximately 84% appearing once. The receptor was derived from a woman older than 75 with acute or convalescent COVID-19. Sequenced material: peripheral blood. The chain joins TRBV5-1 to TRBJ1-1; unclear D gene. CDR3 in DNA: TGCGCCAGCAGCGTCGTGCAGGCCAAGAACACTGAAGCTTTCTTT. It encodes CASSVVQAKNTEAFF.